The T cell receptor beta chain under discussion was sequenced for a study of blood T cell repertoires in COVID-19. Study in general: T cells, B-cell-depleted T cells, or PBMCs supplied cDNA or gDNA.

In the authors' workflow: Estimated nucleated cell counts came from reference gene primer amplification. Sequencing was performed with immunoSEQ multiplex PCR; in TCRdb, only in-frame clones are kept and a portion is missing. The V and J calls and clone size are taken from that table; D and trimming were inferred from the DNA. The sample consists of about 270,000 clones, approximately 86% of them appearing once. Study members were between about 18 and 100 years old and lived in approximately 25 US regions. Participants were placed into cohorts based on the clinical history they reported. CDR1 KGHSH and CDR2 LQKENI come from the germline V gene. This CDR3 contains 16 residues. V shed 4 bases and J 2 bases; nucleotides not matched to a gene: 9.

The chain links TRBV18 to TRBJ2-3, with 7 nucleotides matching TRBD1. Sequencing was done on a sample of PBMCs or T cells enriched from blood (not recorded which). The sequence derives from a woman aged 18-29 years who had recovered from COVID-19. As DNA, the CDR3 is TGTGCCAGCTCACGAACAGGGGCCGGACTCACAGATACGCAGTATTTT. It codes for CASSRTGAGLTDTQYF. Drawing the rest from reference TRBV18 and TRBJ2-3, the complete variable domain is NAGVMQNPRHLVRRRGQEARLRCSPMKGHSHVYWYRQLPEEGLKFMVYLQKENIIDESGMPKERFSAEFPKEGPSILRIQQVVRGDSAAYFCASSRTGAGLTDTQYFGPGTRLTVL.